This T cell receptor (beta chain) was sequenced during a study of blood T cell repertoires in COVID-19 (dated by TCRdb to the early 2020s). A note on the overall study: Collaborator samples came from the United States, Italy and Spain and covered acute and convalescent phases of COVID-19. The repertoires were made available in a free public database intended to serve as a resource for research on the immune response to SARS-CoV-2. Where HLA class I and class II types were available, the types were taken from metadata supplied by the sample provider, not from assay-based typing. The samples were drawn from the first 160 participants of the ongoing ImmuneRACE study and from roughly 1,300 subjects provided by 6 global collaborators. The prospective study material was composed of cDNA or gDNA derived from T cells, B-cell-depleted T cells, or PBMCs. Deeply sampled blood TCRbeta repertoires from subjects exposed to, actively infected with, or recovered from COVID-19 were included in the dataset. The sample metadata nearly always contained a de-identified subject ID, COVID-19 status, age in years and sex.

A second Seattle source provided samples from volunteer blood donors who had recovered from COVID-19. Collaborating institutions collected whole blood in K2EDTA tubes following their own protocols. For TCRbeta analysis, collaborators shipped samples in one of three forms: frozen whole blood, isolated PBMCs, or DNA extracted from either of those sample types. TCRbeta CDR3 regions were amplified from genomic DNA using the immunoSEQ Assay, a bias-controlled multiplex PCR. The authors' analysis ran thus. The number of nucleated cells in each sample was estimated from the amplification of reference gene primers within the assay. To quantify the absolute abundance of each unique TCRbeta CDR3 rearrangement, sequence reads were collapsed and filtered. For each sample, productive Simpson clonality was calculated as the square root of Simpson's diversity index over productive rearrangements. Not all clones reach the TCRdb copy of this immuneACCESS table, which keeps in-frame sequences only. Checked studies attribute under half of the gap to unresolved V genes and leave the rest unexplained. Clone size and V and J calls were adopted from that table, with D and trimming inferred from the DNA. The sample includes around 250,000 clones, with 89% observed a single time. Of the sample, 0.94% falls within the top ten clones.

The research as a whole found: The quantity of clinical and demographic metadata differed by source and by participant and was supplied without curation.

Comments on this clone: What antigen it recognizes has not been identified. The sample holds no much larger clone one base away, and base qualities are not on file.

There are 16 amino acids in the CDR3, from cysteine to phenylalanine inclusive. The read is trimmed to its CDR3 DNA, 48 bases read in frame from base 1. In the germline V gene, CDR1 corresponds to SNHLY and CDR2 to FYNNEI. The trim is 4 bases for V and 3 bases for J, with a gap of 13 bases between the germline ends. Sequenced material: peripheral blood. The sequence links TRBV2 to TRBJ1-6; the D gene is possibly TRBD1, with 5 bases matching. The receptor was derived from a woman aged 40 to 55 who had recovered from COVID-19. The DNA sequence is given as TGTGCCAGCAGTGTCACAGGAGACTTCTATAATTCACCCCTCCACTTT. It encodes CASSVTGDFYNSPLHF.